The next 15 T cell receptor beta chains were all read from a single sample in a study of OX40 agonist ivuxolimab in advanced cancers. Repertoires were generated with immunoSEQ multiplex PCR, while TCRdb's copy carries only in-frame clones and drops some. The sample includes roughly 70,000 clones, 85% of them seen just once. Sequenced material: CD4+ or CD8+ T cells sorted from blood, taken in a trial of the OX40 agonist ivuxolimab. The receptors shown here come from an adult with an advanced solid tumor such as melanoma, head and neck, liver or kidney cancer.

The DNA of the CDR3 is TGTGCCAGCAGCGACCCTTGGACAGGGGGCGGAGAGACCCAGTACTTC. Protein: CASSDPWTGGGETQYF. V and J are TRBV5-8 and TRBJ2-5, with 11 positions matching TRBD1. V lost 4 bases, J lost 4 bases, and 9 bases stayed unmatched. The CDR3 covers 16 residues. The germline CDR1 and CDR2 sequences are SGHTS and YDEGEE.

The CDR3 coding sequence is TGTGCCTGGAGTGTAGGGGGCCTTTCACCCCTCCACTTT. Its protein is CAWSVGGLSPLHF. J is TRBJ1-6 and V is TRBV30; 7 positions agree with TRBD1. There are 13 residues in the CDR3. The trim removed 0 bases at V and 9 bases at J, leaving 2 bases unmatched. Looked up from germline, CDR1 is GTSNPN and CDR2 is SVGIG (reference sequence).

As DNA, the CDR3 is TGTGCCAGCAGTGAGACTACGGCCGGGGAGCTGTTTTTT. Its protein product is CASSETTAGELFF. The rearrangement uses TRBV9 and TRBJ2-2; D might be TRBD2 (5 bases). There are 13 residues in the CDR3. Germline V gives CDR1 SGDLS, CDR2 YYNGEE. The V and J ends lost 5 bases and 6 bases respectively, with 11 bases between them.

Only a few counts were recorded for this clone. This sequence joins TRBV6-5 and TRBJ2-6, with D tentatively TRBD2 (5 bases). V was cut by 6 bases and J by 0 bases, with 6 bases left in between. The CDR3 is 14 amino acids. In germline, CDR1 is MNHEY, CDR2 SVGAGI. CDR3 protein: CASSRDSGANVLTF. The CDR3 DNA reads as TGTGCCAGCAGCCGGGACTCTGGGGCCAACGTCCTGACTTTC.

This CDR3 reads CASSVTGVGNIQYF. DNA for the CDR3: TGCGCCAGCAGCGTCACAGGGGTCGGAAACATTCAGTACTTC. This sequence joins TRBV5-1 and TRBJ2-4; 7 bases line up with TRBD1. The junction had 7 bases not matched to a gene; V was cut back by 4 bases and J by 6 bases. Germline CDR1 is SGHRS and CDR2 is YFSETQ. The CDR3 is made up of 14 amino acids.

The rearrangement links TRBV20-1 to TRBJ2-1; 7 bases are shared with TRBD2. The CDR3 consists of 11 residues. Germline V gene data show CDR1 as DFQATT and CDR2 as SNEGSKA (reference sequence). V was clipped by 6 bases and J by 7 bases; unmatched bases: 3. The CDR3 here is CSAGEGNEQFF. CDR3 sequence (DNA): TGCAGTGCAGGGGAGGGAAATGAGCAGTTCTTC.

The chain recombines TRBV7-2 with TRBJ1-6; maybe TRBD1 (5 bases). The CDR3 extends over 16 amino acids. Germline CDR1 and CDR2: SGHTA and FQGNSA. V shed 4 bases and J shed 8 bases, with 18 bases lying between them. The DNA of the CDR3 is TGTGCCAGCAGCTCCCAACCGGGACCGATTTATTCACCCCTCCACTTT. This codes for CASSSQPGPIYSPLHF.

The chain combines TRBV6-6 with TRBJ1-4; TRBD1 matches at 10 bases. V lost 2 bases and J lost 8; bases outside the gene matches: 5. Germline V gene sequence: CDR1 MNHNY, CDR2 SVGAGI (reference sequence). The CDR3 runs 15 residues. The DNA of the CDR3 is TGTGCCAGCAGTTACCCGGGACAGGGGAGCGAAAAACTGTTTTTT. Amino acid sequence: CASSYPGQGSEKLFF.

The V and J genes are TRBV5-1 and TRBJ2-5; D possibly uses TRBD1 or TRBD2 (6 bases each). CDR1 is SGHRS, CDR2 YFSETQ, per germline. V was clipped by 1 base and J by 2 bases, with 12 bases between them. This CDR3 has 15 residues. Here the CDR3 DNA reads TGCGCCAGCAGCTTGAGGGGGGCCGAGCAAGAGACCCAGTACTTC. The encoded protein is CASSLRGAEQETQYF.

This clone appeared a single time. The genes are TRBV28 and TRBJ1-1; D is unclear. This CDR3 comprises 13 residues. Trimming took off 6 bases at V and 0 bases at J, with 8 bases between the two ends. The V gene's germline CDR1 is MDHEN and CDR2 SYDVKM. In nucleotides, the CDR3 is TGTGCCAGCAGCTGGACGGTGAACACTGAAGCTTTCTTT. Its translation is CASSWTVNTEAFF.

CDR3 in amino acids: CASRRGPMNTEAFF. For the CDR3, the DNA is TGTGCCAGCAGGCGAGGACCCATGAACACTGAAGCTTTCTTT. The chain links TRBV28 to TRBJ1-1; no firm D call. CDR1 MDHEN and CDR2 SYDVKM come from the germline V gene. The V and J ends lost 6 bases and 0 bases respectively, with 11 bases between them. This CDR3 region has 14 residues.

The rearrangement joins TRBV9 to TRBJ1-3, with D perhaps TRBD1 (5 bases). V lost 2 bases to trimming and J lost 3 bases, with 9 bases between them. Germline values: CDR1 SGDLS, CDR2 YYNGEE. CDR3 length equals 14 residues. CDR3 DNA sequence: TGTGCCAGCAGCGTCAAGGGGTATGGAAACACCATATATTTT. Translation: CASSVKGYGNTIYF.

This clone was found a few times. J is TRBJ2-7 and V is TRBV4-1; TRBD1 matches at 9 bases. Germline V gene data show CDR1 as MGHRA and CDR2 as YSYEKL. CDR3 length equals 15 residues. V trimming: 2 bases; J trimming: 3 bases; junction bases outside the gene matches: 5. CDR3 sequence: CASSQSTGGNYEQYF. The CDR3 nucleotides read TGCGCCAGCAGCCAATCGACAGGGGGGAACTACGAGCAGTACTTC.

This chain connects TRBV7-6 to TRBJ2-7, with D possibly called TRBD1 or TRBD2 (5 bases each). CDR3 length equals 13 residues. Trimming stripped 5 bases from V and 7 bases from J, with 15 bases between. Per germline, CDR1 SGHVS and CDR2 FNYEAQ. CDR3 loop: CASSRRASGEQYF. The CDR3 nucleotides read TGTGCCAGCAGCCGCAGGGCCTCGGGGGAGCAGTACTTC.

The chain couples TRBV9 to TRBJ2-1; 9 nucleotides align to TRBD2. The CDR3 totals 17 residues. The V gene's germline CDR1 is SGDLS and CDR2 YYNGEE. With V trimmed by 0 bases and J by 8 bases, 12 bases remained unmatched. The CDR3 loop is CASSVVGAGLAADEQFF. CDR3 DNA: TGTGCCAGCAGCGTAGTGGGGGCGGGACTAGCAGCCGATGAGCAGTTCTTC.